This T cell receptor (beta chain) was captured in a study of control samples from healthy donors and cancer patients. Germline CDR1 is WNHNN and CDR2 is SYGVQD (reference sequence). Trimming stripped 6 bases from V and 3 bases from J, with 25 bases between. This CDR3 is built from 18 residues. Sequenced by immunoSEQ multiplex PCR; TCRdb stores in-frame clones only, minus some. In the table there are 85,000 to 95,000 clones, approximately 78% of which are singletons. The V and J genes are TRBV10-1 and TRBJ2-3; either TRBD1 or TRBD2 may supply D (5 bases each). The TCR was taken from a woman aged 55-75 years in good health. The sequenced material came from blood. CDR3 in amino acids: CASRRGDSILGRTDTQYF. As DNA, the CDR3 is TGCGCCAGCAGACGGGGAGACAGTATACTTGGAAGAACAGATACGCAGTATTTT.